The clone carrying this TCR beta chain has a handful of counts. Antigen: not known. The sample comes from a study of CD8+ T cells in alopecia areata. Study summary: Tofacitinib treatment spanned 6 to 18 months, with 6 months off drug afterward.

CDR3 length: 14 residues. Germline lookup yields CDR1 SEHNR and CDR2 FQNEAQ (reference sequence). After isolation, RNA underwent reverse transcription to generate cDNA as the sequencing template. Profiling relied on immunoSEQ multiplex PCR, and the TCRdb table lists in-frame clones only, not all of them. The table shows roughly 150,000 clones, with roughly 44% occurring only once. Regarding the study as a whole: Patients shared TCRs less clearly than mice did, possibly for HLA-related reasons.

The material sequenced was CD4+ T cells sorted from blood. This clonotype was obtained from a human donor with alopecia areata. The chain links TRBV7-9 to TRBJ2-3; D unclear. Near its end, the DNA agrees better with TRBJ1-5, so the J call may be wrong. CDR3 region: CASSLAVYTDTQHF. The CDR3 nucleotides read TGTGCCAGCAGCTTAGCGGTGTACACAGATACGCAGCATTTT.